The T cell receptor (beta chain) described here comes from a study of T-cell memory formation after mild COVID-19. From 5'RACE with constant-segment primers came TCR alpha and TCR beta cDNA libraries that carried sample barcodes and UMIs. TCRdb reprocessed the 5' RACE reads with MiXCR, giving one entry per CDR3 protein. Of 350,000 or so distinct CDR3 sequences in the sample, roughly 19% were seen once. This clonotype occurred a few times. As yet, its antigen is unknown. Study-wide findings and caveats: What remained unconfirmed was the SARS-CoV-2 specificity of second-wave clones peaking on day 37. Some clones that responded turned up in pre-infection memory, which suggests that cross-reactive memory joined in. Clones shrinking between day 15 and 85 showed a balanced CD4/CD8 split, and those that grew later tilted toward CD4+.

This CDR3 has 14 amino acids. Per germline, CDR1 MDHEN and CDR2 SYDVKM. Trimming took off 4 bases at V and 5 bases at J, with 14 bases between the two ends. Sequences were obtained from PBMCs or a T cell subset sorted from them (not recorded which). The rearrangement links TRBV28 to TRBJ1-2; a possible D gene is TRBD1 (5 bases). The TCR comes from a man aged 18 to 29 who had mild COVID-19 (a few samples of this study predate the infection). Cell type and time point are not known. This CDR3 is CASSSVGGGYGYTF. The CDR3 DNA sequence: TGTGCCAGCAGTTCGGTGGGGGGTGGATATGGCTACACCTTC.